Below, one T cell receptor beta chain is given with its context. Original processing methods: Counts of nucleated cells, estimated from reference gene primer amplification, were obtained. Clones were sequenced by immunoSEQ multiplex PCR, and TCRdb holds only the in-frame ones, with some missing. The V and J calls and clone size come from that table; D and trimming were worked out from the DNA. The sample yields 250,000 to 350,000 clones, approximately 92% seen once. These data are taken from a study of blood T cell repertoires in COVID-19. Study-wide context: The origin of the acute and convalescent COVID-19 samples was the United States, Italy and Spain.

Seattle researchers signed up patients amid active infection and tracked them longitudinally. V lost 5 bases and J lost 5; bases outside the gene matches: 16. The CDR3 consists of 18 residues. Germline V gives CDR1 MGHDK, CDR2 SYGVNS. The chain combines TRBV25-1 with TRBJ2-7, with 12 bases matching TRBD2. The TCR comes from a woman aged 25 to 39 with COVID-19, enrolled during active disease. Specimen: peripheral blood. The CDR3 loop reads CASSLTSGGLPTINEQYF. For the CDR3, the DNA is TGTGCCAGCAGTCTGACTAGCGGGGGACTGCCCACCATCAACGAGCAGTACTTC.